What follows is one TCR beta chain and its context. It lacks a known antigen. No base-level quality is on record; no much larger clone is a single base apart. This entry is derived from a study of T cell responses to AZD1222 COVID-19 vaccine listed by TCRdb under 2021. Broadly, across the study: AZD1222 recipients given second doses at about 4 weeks or at about 12 weeks were pooled, since spike-specific TCR depth and breadth were not found to differ between the two schedules. TCR sequencing was performed for about 250 trial participants, of whom about 200 were given two doses of AZD1222 and 26 were given two doses of MenACWY control vaccine. Trial participants were enrolled by age into subgroups of 18-55, 56-69 and 70-plus years, and roughly 150, 30 and 60 TCR-sequenced participants, respectively, were included in these subgroups. Overall study results and their limits: In the small 56-69-year group, the increase in depth fell short of significance, most likely because of low power. A significant rise in spike-specific TCR breadth and depth was observed after two AZD1222 doses relative to day 0 and relative to MenACWY recipients. Because no samples from the day 14 peak response were available, repertoires could be characterized only after the peak T cell response. The whole spike protein was spanned by vaccine-associated CD4 TCRs, and dominant responses were seen in regions 160-218 and 743-854. Conclusions about previously exposed vaccinees are limited, since just 6 or 7 AZD1222 recipients were seropositive for SARS-CoV-2 at baseline. Participants were mostly white British, with more females than males. The authors suggested clonal diversity may have been underestimated. Reportedly, close to half of the unique spike-specific TCRs recognized epitopes lying outside the regions that are mutated in the B.1.351 and B.1.1.7 variants.

The time point label, as the study defines it: baseline before first vaccination. The vaccinee samples were drawn from two UK trials, COV001 and COV002, one of which was a single-blind randomized controlled phase 2/3 trial testing AZD1222 (ChAdOx1 nCoV-19) in healthy adults. For TCRbeta chain sequencing, PBMC samples were collected from trial participants at day 0 and at day 28 after the second dose. The CDR3 regions of human TCRbeta chains were analyzed by immunosequencing. As for the authors' bioinformatics: Repertoire TCRs were checked for matches against a reference library of SARS-CoV-2-specific TCRs that had been generated using the MIRA antigen-specificity platform. Breadth meant the fraction of unique TCRs that were SARS-CoV-2-associated, whereas depth meant the fraction of total T cells that were SARS-CoV-2-associated. Using the MIRA data, every spike-specific TCR was mapped to the spike region that the TCR reacted to and assigned to either a CD4 or a CD8 class. Log10-transformed breadth and depth values were compared by one-way ANOVA with Sidak's multiple comparisons tests. TCRdb obtained this table from immuneACCESS and retained in-frame rearrangements with V and J assigned. These tables miss some clones; where compared with another copy, unresolved V genes account for less than half of the shortfall, and the remainder is unexplained. The V and J calls and clone size were taken over from that table, and D and trimming were inferred from the DNA. In this sample the table shows under 100,000 clones, roughly 90% of which occur a single time. Roughly 2.8% of the sample lies in the top ten.

Sequences were derived from peripheral blood, sampled on day 0 of AZD1222 vaccination. The sequence was collected from an adult in good health.

CDR3 protein: CASSEPGFETQYF. The DNA is as follows: TGTGCCAGCAGTGAACCGGGATTTGAGACCCAGTACTTC. The rearranged chain carries TRBV25-1 and TRBJ2-5; the D region possibly corresponds to TRBD2 (5 bases align). V was cut back by 2 bases and J by 5 bases, leaving a gap of 9 bases between them. The CDR3 numbers 13 residues from cysteine through phenylalanine. Here the CDR3 DNA is all that survives: 39 bases in frame from base 1. Sequences MGHDK (CDR1) and SYGVNS (CDR2) are obtained from the germline V gene.